The rows below give T cell receptor beta chains drawn from one sample of a study of blood T cell repertoires in COVID-19. TCRdb's table, derived via immunoSEQ multiplex PCR, lists solely in-frame clones and lacks some. Of over 200,000 clones in the sample, around nine tenths were seen once. The specimen was PBMCs or T cells enriched from blood (not recorded which). These receptors were collected from a woman in her twenties or thirties with acute COVID-19. Both conserved end residues are trimmed from each CDR3. Only some rows state a clone size, as once, few, many or a class for expanded clones.

abundance | j_gene | v_gene | CDR3aa
NA | TRBJ1-1 | TRBV19 | ASSIGMNTEAF
NA | TRBJ2-1 | TRBV5-4 | ASSWGTSGGPYNEQF
NA | TRBJ1-5 | TRBV27 | ASSPRQYSNQPQH
NA | TRBJ2-1 | TRBV3-1/TRBV3-2 | ASSQEAGARNEQF
NA | TRBJ2-1 | TRBV24-1 | ATSDPTPGQAYNEQF
NA | TRBJ1-2 | TRBV11-2 | ASSLAGGAHGYT
few | TRBJ2-3 | TRBV5-4 | ASSPRPSGGVDTQY
NA | TRBJ1-6 | TRBV28 | ASRQDSPNSPLH
few | TRBJ2-5 | TRBV30 | ACKRGGWETQY
NA | TRBJ1-4 | TRBV24-1 | ATSDFERGYEKLF
NA | TRBJ2-2 | TRBV12-5 | ASGQPGLADRHTGELF
NA | TRBJ1-1 | TRBV28 | ASRLASHTEAF
NA | TRBJ2-2 | TRBV4-2 | ASSHTGQNTGELF